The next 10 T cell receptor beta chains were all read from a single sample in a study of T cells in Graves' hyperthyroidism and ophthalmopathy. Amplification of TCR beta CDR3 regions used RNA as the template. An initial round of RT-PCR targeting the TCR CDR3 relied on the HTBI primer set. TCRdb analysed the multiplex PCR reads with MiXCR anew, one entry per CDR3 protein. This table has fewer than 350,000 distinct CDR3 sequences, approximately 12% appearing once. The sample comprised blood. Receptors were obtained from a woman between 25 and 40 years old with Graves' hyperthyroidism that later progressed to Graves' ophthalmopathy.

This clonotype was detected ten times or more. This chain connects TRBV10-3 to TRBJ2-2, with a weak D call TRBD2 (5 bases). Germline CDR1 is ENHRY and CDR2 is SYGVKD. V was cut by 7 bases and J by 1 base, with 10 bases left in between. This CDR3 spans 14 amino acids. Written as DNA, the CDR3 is TGTGCCATCACGTCCCGGGAGAACACCGGGGAGCTGTTTTTT. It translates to CAITSRENTGELFF.

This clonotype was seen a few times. The CDR3 nucleotides read TGTGCCAGCAGCCAAGTGCAGGGGGCAAGTGAGCAGTTCTTC. Translation gives CASSQVQGASEQFF. The gene calls are TRBV3-1 and TRBJ2-1, with 8 bases fitting TRBD1. J gave up 9 bases and V 1 base, and 5 bases lay outside the gene matches. Germline CDR1 LGHDT, CDR2 YNNKEL (reference sequence). There are 14 residues in the CDR3.

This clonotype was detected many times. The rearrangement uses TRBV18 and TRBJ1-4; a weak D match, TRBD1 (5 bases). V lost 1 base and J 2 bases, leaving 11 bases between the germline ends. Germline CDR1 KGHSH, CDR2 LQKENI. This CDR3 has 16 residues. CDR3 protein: CASSPQNRKTNEKLFF. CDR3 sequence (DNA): TGTGCCAGCTCACCACAAAACAGGAAGACTAATGAAAAACTGTTTTTT.

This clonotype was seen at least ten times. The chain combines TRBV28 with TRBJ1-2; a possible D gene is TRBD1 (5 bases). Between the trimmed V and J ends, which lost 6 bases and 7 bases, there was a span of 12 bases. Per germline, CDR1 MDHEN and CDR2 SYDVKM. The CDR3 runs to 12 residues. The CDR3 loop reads CASSLSGFGYTF. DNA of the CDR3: TGTGCCAGCAGCCTTTCAGGGTTTGGCTACACCTTC.

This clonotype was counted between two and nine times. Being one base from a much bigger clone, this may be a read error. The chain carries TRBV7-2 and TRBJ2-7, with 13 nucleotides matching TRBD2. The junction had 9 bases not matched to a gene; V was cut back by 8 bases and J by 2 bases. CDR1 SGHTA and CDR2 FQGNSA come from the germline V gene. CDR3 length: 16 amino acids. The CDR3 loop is CASGPRLAGGPYEQYF. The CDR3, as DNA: TGTGCCAGCGGCCCCCGACTAGCGGGAGGACCCTACGAGCAGTACTTC.

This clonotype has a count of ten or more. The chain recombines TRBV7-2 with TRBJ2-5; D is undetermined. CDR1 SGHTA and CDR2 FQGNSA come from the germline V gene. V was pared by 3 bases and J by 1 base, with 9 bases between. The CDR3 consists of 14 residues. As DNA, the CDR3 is TGTGCCAGCAGCTTCAGTGGCAGCCAAGAGACCCAGTACTTC. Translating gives CASSFSGSQETQYF.

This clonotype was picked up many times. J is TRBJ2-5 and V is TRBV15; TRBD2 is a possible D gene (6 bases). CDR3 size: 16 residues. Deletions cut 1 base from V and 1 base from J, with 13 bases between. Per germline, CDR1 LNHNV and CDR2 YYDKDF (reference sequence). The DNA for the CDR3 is TGTGCCACCAGCAGAGCTGGGAGTAGCGGCCAAGAGACCCAGTACTTC. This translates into CATSRAGSSGQETQYF.

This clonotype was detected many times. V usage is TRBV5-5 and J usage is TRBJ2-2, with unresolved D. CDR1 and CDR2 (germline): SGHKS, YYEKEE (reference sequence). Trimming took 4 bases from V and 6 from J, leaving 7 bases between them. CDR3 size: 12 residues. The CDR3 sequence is CASSLEAGELFF. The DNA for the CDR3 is TGTGCCAGCAGCCTGGAAGCCGGGGAGCTGTTTTTT.

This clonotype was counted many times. In nucleotides, the CDR3 is TGTGCCATCAGTGAGCCTAGCGGGAGCTCCTACGAGCAGTACTTC. The encoded protein is CAISEPSGSSYEQYF. The chain is built from TRBV10-3 and TRBJ2-7, with 10 bases fitting TRBD2. The CDR3 has 15 amino acids. Germline CDR1 reads ENHRY; CDR2 reads SYGVKD. J gave up 0 bases and V 2 bases, and 1 base lay outside the gene matches.

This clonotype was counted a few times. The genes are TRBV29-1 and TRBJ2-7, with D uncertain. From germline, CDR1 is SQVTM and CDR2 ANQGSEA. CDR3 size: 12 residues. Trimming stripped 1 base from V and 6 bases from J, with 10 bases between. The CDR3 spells CSVEGVSPEQYF. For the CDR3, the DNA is TGCAGCGTTGAAGGCGTCAGCCCCGAGCAGTACTTC.